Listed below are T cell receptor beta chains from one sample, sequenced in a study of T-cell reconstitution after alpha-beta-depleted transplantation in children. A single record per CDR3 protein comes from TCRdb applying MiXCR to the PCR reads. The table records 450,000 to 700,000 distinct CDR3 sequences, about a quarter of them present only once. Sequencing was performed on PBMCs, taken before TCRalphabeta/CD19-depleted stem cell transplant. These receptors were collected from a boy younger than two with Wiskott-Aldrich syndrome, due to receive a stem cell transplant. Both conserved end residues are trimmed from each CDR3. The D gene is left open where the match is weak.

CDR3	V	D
ASSLDFFIQY	TRBV7-2	.
ASSQSATSPPLH	TRBV18	.
ASSLEFNEQY	TRBV5-1	.
AITRGQVTDTQY	TRBV10-3	TRBD1
ASSLAGFGNSPLH	TRBV12-3/TRBV12-4	.
AISESTGPGTDTQY	TRBV10-3	.
ASSPTGVSSPLH	TRBV7-9	TRBD1
ASSLVGTAFNEQF	TRBV5-1	TRBD1
AIKPRRTYNEQF	TRBV10-3	.
ASSSIAGSYNEQF	TRBV12-3/TRBV12-4	TRBD2
ASRLAGIYNEQF	TRBV28	TRBD2
ASSPREANYGYT	TRBV18	.
ASSQAAGYGYEQY	TRBV3-1	.